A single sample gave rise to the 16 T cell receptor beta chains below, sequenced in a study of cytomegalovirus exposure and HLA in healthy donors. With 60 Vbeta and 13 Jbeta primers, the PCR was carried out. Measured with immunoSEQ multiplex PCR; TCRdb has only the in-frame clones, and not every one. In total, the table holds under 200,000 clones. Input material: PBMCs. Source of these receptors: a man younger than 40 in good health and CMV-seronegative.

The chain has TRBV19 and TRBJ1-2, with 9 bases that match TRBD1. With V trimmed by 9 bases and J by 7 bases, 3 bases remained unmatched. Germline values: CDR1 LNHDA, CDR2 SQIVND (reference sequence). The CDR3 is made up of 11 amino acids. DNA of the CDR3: TGTGCCAGCGGGGACAGGGCTGGCTACACCTTC. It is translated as CASGDRAGYTF. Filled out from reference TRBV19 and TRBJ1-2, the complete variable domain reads DGGITQSPKYLFRKEGQNVTLSCEQNLNHDAMYWYRQDPGQGLRLIYYSQIVNDFQKGDIAEGYSVSREKKESFPLTVTSAQKNPTAFYLCASGDRAGYTFGSGTRLTVV.

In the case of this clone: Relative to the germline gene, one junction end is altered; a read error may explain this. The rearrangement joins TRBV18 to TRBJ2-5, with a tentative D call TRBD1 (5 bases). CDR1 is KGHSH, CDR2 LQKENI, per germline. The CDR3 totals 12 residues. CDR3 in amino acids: CASSPRSDKRDF. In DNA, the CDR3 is TGTGCCAGCTCACCACGGTCGGACAAAAGGGACTTC.

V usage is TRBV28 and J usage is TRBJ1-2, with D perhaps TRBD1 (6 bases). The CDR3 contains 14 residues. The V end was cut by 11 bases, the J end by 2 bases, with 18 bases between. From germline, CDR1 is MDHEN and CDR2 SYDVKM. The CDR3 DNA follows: TGTGCCGGACGGCGGCAGGGGCTCAACTATGGCTACACCTTC. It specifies CAGRRQGLNYGYTF.

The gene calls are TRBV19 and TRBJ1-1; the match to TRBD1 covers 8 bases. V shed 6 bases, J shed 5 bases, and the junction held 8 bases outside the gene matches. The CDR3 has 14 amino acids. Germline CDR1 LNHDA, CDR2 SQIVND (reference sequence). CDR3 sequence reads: CASSLQGALTEAFF. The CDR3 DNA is TGTGCCAGTAGCCTCCAGGGGGCGCTTACTGAAGCTTTCTTT.

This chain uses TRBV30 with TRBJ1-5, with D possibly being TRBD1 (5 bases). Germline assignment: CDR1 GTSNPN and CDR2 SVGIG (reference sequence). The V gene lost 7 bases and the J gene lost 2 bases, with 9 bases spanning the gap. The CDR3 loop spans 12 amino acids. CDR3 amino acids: CALEQGNQPQHF. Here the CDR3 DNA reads TGTGCCTTAGAACAGGGCAATCAGCCCCAGCATTTT.

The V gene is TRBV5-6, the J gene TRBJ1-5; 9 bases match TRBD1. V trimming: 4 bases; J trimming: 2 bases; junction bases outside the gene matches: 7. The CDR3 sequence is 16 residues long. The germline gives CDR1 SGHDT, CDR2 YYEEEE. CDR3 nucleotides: TGTGCCAGCAGCATCGCGGGACAGGGACGCAATCAGCCCCAGCATTTT. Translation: CASSIAGQGRNQPQHF.

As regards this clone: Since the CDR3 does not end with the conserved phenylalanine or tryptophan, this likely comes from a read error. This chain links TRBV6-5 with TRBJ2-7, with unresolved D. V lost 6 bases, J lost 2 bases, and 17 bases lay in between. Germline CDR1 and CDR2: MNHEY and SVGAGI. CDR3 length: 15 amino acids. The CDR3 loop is CASRPSRFLTYEQYS. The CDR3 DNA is TGTGCCAGCAGGCCCTCCAGGTTTTTAACCTACGAGCAGTACTCC.

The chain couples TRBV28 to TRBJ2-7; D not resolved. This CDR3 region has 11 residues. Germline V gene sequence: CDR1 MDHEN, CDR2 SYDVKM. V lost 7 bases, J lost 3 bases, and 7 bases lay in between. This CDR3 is CASTQNYEQYF. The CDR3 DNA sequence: TGTGCCAGCACGCAGAACTACGAGCAGTACTTC.

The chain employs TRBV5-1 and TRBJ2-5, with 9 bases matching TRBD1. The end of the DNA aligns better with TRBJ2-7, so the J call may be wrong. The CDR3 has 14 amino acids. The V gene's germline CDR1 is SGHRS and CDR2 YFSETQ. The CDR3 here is CASTPQTGGYEQYF. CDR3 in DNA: TGCGCCAGCACCCCTCAGACAGGGGGCTACGAGCAGTACTTC.

The chain's CDR3 is CASSYSTSGGQETQYF. In DNA form, the CDR3 reads TGTGCCAGCAGTTACTCGACTAGCGGGGGACAAGAGACCCAGTACTTC. This chain joins TRBV6-5 and TRBJ2-5; 12 nucleotides line up with TRBD2. The CDR3 covers 16 residues. Trimming at V came to 0 bases and at J to 2 bases, leaving 1 base not matched to a gene. The germline V gene encodes CDR1 MNHEY and CDR2 SVGAGI.

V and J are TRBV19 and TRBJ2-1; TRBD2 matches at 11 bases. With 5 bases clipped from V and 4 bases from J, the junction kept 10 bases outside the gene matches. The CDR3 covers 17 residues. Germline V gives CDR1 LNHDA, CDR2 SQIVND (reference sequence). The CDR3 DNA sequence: TGTGCCAGTAGTCCGAACCCTACTAGCGGGGGTTACAATGAGCAGTTCTTC. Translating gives CASSPNPTSGGYNEQFF.

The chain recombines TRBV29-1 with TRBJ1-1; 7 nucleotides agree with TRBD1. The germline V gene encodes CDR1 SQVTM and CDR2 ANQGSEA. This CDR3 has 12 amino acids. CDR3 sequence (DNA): TGCACCTATCAACAGGGGTACACTGAAGCTTTCTTT. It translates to CTYQQGYTEAFF.

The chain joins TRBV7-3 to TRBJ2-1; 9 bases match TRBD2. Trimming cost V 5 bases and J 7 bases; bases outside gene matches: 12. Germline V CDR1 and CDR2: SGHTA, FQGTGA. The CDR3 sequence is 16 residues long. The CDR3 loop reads CASSTQAGGPMNEQFF. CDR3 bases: TGTGCCAGCAGCACCCAAGCGGGAGGCCCTATGAATGAGCAGTTCTTC.

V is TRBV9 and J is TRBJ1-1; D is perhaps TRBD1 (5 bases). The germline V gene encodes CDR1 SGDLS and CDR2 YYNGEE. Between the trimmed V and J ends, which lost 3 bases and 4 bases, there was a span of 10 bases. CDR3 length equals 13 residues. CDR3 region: CASSEAGFTEAFF. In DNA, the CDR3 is TGTGCCAGCAGCGAGGCAGGGTTCACTGAAGCTTTCTTT.

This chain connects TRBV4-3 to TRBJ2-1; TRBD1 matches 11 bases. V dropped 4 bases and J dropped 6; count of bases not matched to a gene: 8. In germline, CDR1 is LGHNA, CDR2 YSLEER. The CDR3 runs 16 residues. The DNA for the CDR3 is TGCGCCAGCAGCCTTGTCCCCGGGACAGGGGGCAATGAGCAGTTCTTC. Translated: CASSLVPGTGGNEQFF.

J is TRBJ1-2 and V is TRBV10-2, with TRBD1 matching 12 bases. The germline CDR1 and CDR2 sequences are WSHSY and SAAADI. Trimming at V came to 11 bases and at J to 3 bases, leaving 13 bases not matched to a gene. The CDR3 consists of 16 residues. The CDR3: CAGMTGTGGGDYGYTF. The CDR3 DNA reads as TGCGCCGGGATGACAGGGACAGGGGGCGGTGACTATGGCTACACCTTC.